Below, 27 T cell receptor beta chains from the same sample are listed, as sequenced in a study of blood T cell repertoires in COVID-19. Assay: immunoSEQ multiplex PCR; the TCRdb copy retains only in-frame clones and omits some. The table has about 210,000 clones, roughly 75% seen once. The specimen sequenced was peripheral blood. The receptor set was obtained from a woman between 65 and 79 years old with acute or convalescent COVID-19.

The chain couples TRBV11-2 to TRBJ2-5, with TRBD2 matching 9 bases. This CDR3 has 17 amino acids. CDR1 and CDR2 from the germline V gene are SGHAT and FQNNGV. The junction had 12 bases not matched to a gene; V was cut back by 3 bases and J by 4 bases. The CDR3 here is CASSLSVASGVLETQYF. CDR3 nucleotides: TGTGCCAGCAGCTTGAGTGTCGCTAGCGGGGTCTTAGAGACCCAGTACTTC. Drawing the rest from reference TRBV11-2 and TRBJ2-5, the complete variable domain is EAGVAQSPRYKIIEKRQSVAFWCNPISGHATLYWYQQILGQGPKLLIQFQNNGVVDDSQLPKDRFSAERLKGVDSTLKIQPAKLEDSAVYLCASSLSVASGVLETQYFGPGTRLLVL.

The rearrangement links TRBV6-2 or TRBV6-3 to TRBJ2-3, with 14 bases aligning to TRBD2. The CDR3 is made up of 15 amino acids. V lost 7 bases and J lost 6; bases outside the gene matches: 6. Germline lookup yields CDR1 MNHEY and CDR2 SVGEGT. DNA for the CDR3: TGTGCCAGCATCCCGGGACTAGCGGGGGTGGATACGCAGTATTTT. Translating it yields CASIPGLAGVDTQYF.

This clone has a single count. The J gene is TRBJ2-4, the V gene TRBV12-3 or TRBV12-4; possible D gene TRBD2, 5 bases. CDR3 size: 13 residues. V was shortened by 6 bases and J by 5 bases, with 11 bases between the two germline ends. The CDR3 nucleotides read TGTGCCAGCAGCCCTCGGCGGGAAAACATTCAGTACTTC. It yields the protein CASSPRRENIQYF.

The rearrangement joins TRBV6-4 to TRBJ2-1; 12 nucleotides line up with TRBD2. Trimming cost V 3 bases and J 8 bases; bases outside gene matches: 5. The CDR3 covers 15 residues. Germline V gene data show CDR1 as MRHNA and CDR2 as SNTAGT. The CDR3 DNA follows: TGTGCCAGCAGTGAGACTAGCGGGGGAACGGATGAGCAGTTCTTC. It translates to CASSETSGGTDEQFF.

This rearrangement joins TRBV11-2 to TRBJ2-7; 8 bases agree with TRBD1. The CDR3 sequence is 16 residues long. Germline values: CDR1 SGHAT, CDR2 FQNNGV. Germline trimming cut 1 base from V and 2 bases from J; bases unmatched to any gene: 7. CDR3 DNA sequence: TGTGCCAGCAGCTTAGTGACCGGGACAGGTACCTACGAGCAGTACTTC. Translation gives CASSLVTGTGTYEQYF.

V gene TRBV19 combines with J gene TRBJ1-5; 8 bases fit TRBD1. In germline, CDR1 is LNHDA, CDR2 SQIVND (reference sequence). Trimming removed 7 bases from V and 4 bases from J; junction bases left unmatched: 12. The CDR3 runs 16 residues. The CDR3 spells CASTHRGSAGNQPQHF. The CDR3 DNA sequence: TGTGCCAGTACCCACAGGGGGAGCGCCGGTAATCAGCCCCAGCATTTT. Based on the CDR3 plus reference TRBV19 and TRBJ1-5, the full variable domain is DGGITQSPKYLFRKEGQNVTLSCEQNLNHDAMYWYRQDPGQGLRLIYYSQIVNDFQKGDIAEGYSVSREKKESFPLTVTSAQKNPTAFYLCASTHRGSAGNQPQHFGDGTRLSIL.

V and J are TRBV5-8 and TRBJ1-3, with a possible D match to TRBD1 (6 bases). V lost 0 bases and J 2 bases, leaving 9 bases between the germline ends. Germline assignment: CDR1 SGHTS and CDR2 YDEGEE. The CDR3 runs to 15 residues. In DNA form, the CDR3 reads TGTGCCAGCAGCTTGGAGGGGGGGCCTGGAAACACCATATATTTT. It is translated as CASSLEGGPGNTIYF.

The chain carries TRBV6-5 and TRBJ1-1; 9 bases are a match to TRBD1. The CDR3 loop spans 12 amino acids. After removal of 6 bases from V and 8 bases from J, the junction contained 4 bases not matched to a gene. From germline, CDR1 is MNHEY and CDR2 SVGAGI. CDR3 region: CASRSTGGEAFF. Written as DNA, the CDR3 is TGTGCCAGCAGATCAACAGGGGGCGAAGCTTTCTTT.

The CDR3 loop is CASSTFPTGVETQYF. CDR3 sequence (DNA): TGTGCCAGCAGCACGTTCCCCACGGGGGTGGAGACCCAGTACTTC. The chain employs TRBV11-2 and TRBJ2-5, with D possibly TRBD2 on 6 matching bases. The germline gives CDR1 SGHAT, CDR2 FQNNGV. The length of the CDR3 is 15 residues. V lost 5 bases and J 5 bases, leaving 18 bases between the germline ends.

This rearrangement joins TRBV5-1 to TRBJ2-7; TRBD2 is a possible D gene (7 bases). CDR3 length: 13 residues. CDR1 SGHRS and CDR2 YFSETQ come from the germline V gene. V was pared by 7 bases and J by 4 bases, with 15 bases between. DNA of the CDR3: TGCGCCAGCCGCGGGGGAGACAGGTACGAGCAGTACTTC. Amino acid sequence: CASRGGDRYEQYF.

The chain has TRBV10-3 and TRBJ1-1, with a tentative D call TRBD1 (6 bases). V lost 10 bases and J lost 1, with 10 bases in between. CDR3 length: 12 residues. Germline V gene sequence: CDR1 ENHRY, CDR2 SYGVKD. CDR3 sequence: CATTDRNTEAFF. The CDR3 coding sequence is TGTGCCACTACGGACAGGAACACTGAAGCTTTCTTT.

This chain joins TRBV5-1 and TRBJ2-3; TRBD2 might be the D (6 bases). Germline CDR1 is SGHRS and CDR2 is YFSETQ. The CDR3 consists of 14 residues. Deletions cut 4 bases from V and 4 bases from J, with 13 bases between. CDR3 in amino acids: CASSPGTPADTQYF. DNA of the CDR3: TGCGCCAGCAGCCCCGGGACTCCGGCAGATACGCAGTATTTT.

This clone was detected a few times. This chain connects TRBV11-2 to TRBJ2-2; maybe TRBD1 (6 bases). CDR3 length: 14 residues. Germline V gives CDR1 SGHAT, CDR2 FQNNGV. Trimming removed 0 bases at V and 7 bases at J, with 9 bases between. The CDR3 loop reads CASSLDRGGGELFF. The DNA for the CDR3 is TGTGCCAGCAGCTTAGACAGGGGTGGCGGGGAGCTGTTTTTT.

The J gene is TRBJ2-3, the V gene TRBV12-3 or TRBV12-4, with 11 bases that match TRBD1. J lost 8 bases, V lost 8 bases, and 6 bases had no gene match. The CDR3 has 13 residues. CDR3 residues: CASGTGGLGTQYF. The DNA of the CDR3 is TGTGCCAGCGGGACAGGGGGGCTTGGTACGCAGTATTTT.

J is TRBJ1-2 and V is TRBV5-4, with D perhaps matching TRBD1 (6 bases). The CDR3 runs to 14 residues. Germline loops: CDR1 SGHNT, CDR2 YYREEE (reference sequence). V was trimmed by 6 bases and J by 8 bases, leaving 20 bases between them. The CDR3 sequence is CASNPTGQTQGYTF. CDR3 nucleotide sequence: TGTGCCAGCAACCCGACCGGACAGACGCAGGGCTACACCTTC. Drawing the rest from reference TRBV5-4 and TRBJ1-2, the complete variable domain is ETGVTQSPTHLIKTRGQQVTLRCSSQSGHNTVSWYQQALGQGPQFIFQYYREEENGRGNFPPRFSGLQFPNYSSELNVNALELDDSALYLCASNPTGQTQGYTFGSGTRLTVV.

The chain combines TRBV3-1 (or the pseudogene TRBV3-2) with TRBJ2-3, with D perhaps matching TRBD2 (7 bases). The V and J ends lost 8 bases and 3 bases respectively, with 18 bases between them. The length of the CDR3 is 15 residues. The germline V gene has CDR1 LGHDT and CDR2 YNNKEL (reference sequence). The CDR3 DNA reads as TGTGCCAGCGCTCCCCCCGAGGGGGGGACAGATACGCAGTATTTT. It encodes CASAPPEGGTDTQYF.

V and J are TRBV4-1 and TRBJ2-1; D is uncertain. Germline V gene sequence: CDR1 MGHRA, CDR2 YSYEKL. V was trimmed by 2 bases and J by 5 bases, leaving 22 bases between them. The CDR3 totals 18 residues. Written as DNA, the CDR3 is TGCGCCAGCAGCCAACCTCAAGATCTGAGTCGTATCCACAATGAGCAGTTCTTC. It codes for CASSQPQDLSRIHNEQFF.

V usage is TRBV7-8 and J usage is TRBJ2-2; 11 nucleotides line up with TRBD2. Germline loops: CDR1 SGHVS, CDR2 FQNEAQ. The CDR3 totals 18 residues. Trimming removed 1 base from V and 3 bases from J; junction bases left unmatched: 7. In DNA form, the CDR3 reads TGTGCCAGCAGCTTAGAGCATAGCGGGGGGGGATACACCGGGGAGCTGTTTTTT. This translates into CASSLEHSGGGYTGELFF. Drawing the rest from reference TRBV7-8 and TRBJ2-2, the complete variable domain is GAGVSQSPRYKVAKRGQDVALRCDPISGHVSLFWYQQALGQGPEFLTYFQNEAQLDKSGLPSDRFFAERPEGSVSTLKIQRTQQEDSAVYLCASSLEHSGGGYTGELFFGEGSRLTVL.

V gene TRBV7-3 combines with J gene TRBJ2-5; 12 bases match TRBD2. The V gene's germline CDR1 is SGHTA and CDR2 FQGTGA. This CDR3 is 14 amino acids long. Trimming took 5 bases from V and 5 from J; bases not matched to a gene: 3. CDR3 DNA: TGTGCCAGCAGCCAGACTAGCGGGGGCGAGACCCAGTACTTC. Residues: CASSQTSGGETQYF.

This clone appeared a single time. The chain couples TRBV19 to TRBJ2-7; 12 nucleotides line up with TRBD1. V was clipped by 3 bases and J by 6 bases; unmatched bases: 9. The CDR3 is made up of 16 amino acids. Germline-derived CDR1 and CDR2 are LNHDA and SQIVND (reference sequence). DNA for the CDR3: TGTGCCAGTAGTATGGCGGTGGGACAGGGGGCTGGCGAGCAGTACTTC. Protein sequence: CASSMAVGQGAGEQYF.

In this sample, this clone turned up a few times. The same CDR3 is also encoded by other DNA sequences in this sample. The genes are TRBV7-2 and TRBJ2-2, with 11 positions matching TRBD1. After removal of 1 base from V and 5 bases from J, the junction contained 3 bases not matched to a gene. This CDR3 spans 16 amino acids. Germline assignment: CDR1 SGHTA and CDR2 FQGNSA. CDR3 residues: CASSLGGQGATGELFF. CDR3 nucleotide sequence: TGTGCCAGCAGCTTAGGTGGACAGGGGGCTACCGGGGAGCTGTTTTTT.

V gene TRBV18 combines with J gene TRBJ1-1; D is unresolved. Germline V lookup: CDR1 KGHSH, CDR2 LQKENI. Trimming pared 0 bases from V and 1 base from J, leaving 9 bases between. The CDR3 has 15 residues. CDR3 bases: TGTGCCAGCTCACCACCGACCAGAGGGAACACTGAAGCTTTCTTT. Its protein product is CASSPPTRGNTEAFF.

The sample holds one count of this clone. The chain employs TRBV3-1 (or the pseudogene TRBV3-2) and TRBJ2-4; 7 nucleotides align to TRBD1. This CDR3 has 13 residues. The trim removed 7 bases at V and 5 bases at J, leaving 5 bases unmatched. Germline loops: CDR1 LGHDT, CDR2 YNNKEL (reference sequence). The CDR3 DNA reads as TGTGCCAGCAAAAGGGACAGCGAAAACATTCAGTACTTC. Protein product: CASKRDSENIQYF.

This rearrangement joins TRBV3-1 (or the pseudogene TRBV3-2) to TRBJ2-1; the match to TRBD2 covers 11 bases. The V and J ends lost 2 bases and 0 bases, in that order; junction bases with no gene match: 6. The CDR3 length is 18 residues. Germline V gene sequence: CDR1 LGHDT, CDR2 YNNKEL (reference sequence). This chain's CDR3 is CASSQKTSGVYSYNEQFF. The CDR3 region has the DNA TGTGCCAGCAGCCAAAAGACTAGCGGGGTGTACTCCTACAATGAGCAGTTCTTC.

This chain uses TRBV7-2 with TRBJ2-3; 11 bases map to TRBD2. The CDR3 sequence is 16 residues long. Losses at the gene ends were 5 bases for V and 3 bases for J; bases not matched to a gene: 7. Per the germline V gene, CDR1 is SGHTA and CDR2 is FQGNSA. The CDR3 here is CASSRPTSGGTDTQYF. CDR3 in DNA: TGTGCCAGCAGCCGCCCCACTAGCGGGGGAACAGATACGCAGTATTTT. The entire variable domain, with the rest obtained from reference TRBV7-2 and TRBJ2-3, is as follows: GAGVSQSPSNKVTEKGKDVELRCDPISGHTALYWYRQSLGQGLEFLIYFQGNSAPDKSGLPSDRFSAERTGGSVSTLTIQRTQQEDSAVYLCASSRPTSGGTDTQYFGPGTRLTVL.

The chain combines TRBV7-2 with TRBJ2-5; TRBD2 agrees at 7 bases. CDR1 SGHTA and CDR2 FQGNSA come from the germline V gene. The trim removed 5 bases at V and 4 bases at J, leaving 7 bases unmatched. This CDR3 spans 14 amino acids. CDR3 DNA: TGTGCCAGCAGCGAACGACTAGCTGCAGAGACCCAGTACTTC. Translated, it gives CASSERLAAETQYF.

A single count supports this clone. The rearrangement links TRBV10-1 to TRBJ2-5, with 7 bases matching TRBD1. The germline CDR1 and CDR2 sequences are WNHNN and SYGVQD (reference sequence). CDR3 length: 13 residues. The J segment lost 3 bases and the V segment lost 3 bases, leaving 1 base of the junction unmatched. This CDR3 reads CASSDGTEETQYF. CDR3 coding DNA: TGCGCCAGCAGTGATGGGACAGAAGAGACCCAGTACTTC.